The 16 T cell receptor beta chains presented below share a single source sample, sequenced in a study of molecular identifiers for immune sequencing clone quantification. TCRdb passed the PCR reads through MiXCR, listing each CDR3 protein once. The table shows about 63,000 distinct CDR3 sequences, with around a fifth occurring only once. What was sequenced was naive CD8+ T cells from blood, with Jurkat cell RNA spiked in. Subset defined: FACS-sorted CD8+CD4-CCR7+CD45RA+ naive T cells. The receptors stem from a human donor in good health. Some libraries in this study had Jurkat cell RNA spiked in.

This clonotype was found many times. The rearrangement joins TRBV3-1 to TRBJ2-7; TRBD1 agrees at 7 bases. The CDR3 covers 16 residues. From germline, CDR1 is LGHDT and CDR2 YNNKEL (reference sequence). Unmatched junction bases numbered 11, after V lost 4 bases and J lost 2 bases. This chain's CDR3 is CASSPTTGKGAYEQYF. CDR3 coding DNA: TGTGCCAGCAGCCCTACGACAGGGAAAGGGGCCTACGAGCAGTACTTC.

In this sample, this clonotype turned up many times. This chain joins TRBV27 and TRBJ2-5, with D unclear. The CDR3 is made up of 14 amino acids. Between the trimmed V and J ends, which lost 4 bases and 2 bases, there was a span of 11 bases. CDR1 MNHEY and CDR2 SMNVEV come from the germline V gene (reference sequence). CDR3 in amino acids: CASSWEANQETQYF. As DNA, the CDR3 is TGTGCCAGCAGTTGGGAAGCGAATCAAGAGACCCAGTACTTC.

V gene TRBV19 combines with J gene TRBJ2-7; TRBD2 agrees at 11 bases. Germline values: CDR1 LNHDA, CDR2 SQIVND (reference sequence). This CDR3 has 19 amino acids. The trim removed 5 bases at V and 2 bases at J, leaving 17 bases unmatched. DNA for the CDR3: TGTGCCAGTAGTTCCAGGCCCCCCTCGACTAGCGGGAAGGCCTACGAGCAGTACTTC. Translating it yields CASSSRPPSTSGKAYEQYF.

There are many counts of this clonotype. This sequence joins TRBV19 and TRBJ1-5; D is unclear. Germline-derived CDR1 and CDR2 are LNHDA and SQIVND (reference sequence). Deletions cut 4 bases from V and 5 bases from J, with 12 bases between. This CDR3 contains 14 residues. The CDR3 here is CASSTDMEDQPQHF. CDR3 nucleotides: TGTGCCAGTAGTACCGACATGGAGGATCAGCCCCAGCATTTT. The variable domain in full, completed from reference TRBV19 and TRBJ1-5, reads DGGITQSPKYLFRKEGQNVTLSCEQNLNHDAMYWYRQDPGQGLRLIYYSQIVNDFQKGDIAEGYSVSREKKESFPLTVTSAQKNPTAFYLCASSTDMEDQPQHFGDGTRLSIL.

Only a few counts were recorded for this clonotype. The chain uses TRBV7-9 and TRBJ1-5; D perhaps matches TRBD1 (6 bases). This CDR3 has 15 amino acids. Deletions cut 5 bases from V and 4 bases from J, with 15 bases between. Germline loops: CDR1 SEHNR, CDR2 FQNEAQ (reference sequence). CDR3 in amino acids: CASSLGGQLNQPQHF. The CDR3 DNA is TGTGCCAGCAGCCTAGGGGGGCAGCTAAATCAGCCCCAGCATTTT.

The chain employs TRBV12-3 or TRBV12-4 and TRBJ2-1; 9 bases are shared with TRBD2. The junction had 3 bases not matched to a gene; V was cut back by 1 base and J by 8 bases. CDR3 length: 14 amino acids. The CDR3 is CASSLEGGRDEQFF. The CDR3 DNA reads as TGTGCCAGCAGTTTAGAGGGCGGGAGGGATGAGCAGTTCTTC.

The sample holds many counts of this clonotype. The rearrangement uses TRBV12-3 or TRBV12-4 and TRBJ1-6, with D maybe TRBD1 (5 bases). The CDR3 consists of 16 residues. Deletions cut 5 bases from V and 10 bases from J, with 21 bases between. The CDR3 is CASSPQGPGWGSPLHF. The CDR3 DNA is TGTGCCAGCAGTCCTCAGGGCCCCGGCTGGGGGTCACCCCTCCACTTT.

In its sample, this clonotype was seen once. The chain joins TRBV20-1 to TRBJ2-1, with D perhaps matching TRBD1 (6 bases). V lost 7 bases to trimming and J lost 6 bases, with 10 bases between them. The CDR3 totals 11 residues. The V gene's germline CDR1 is DFQATT and CDR2 SNEGSKA (reference sequence). The CDR3, as DNA: TGCAGTGTTCCGGACAGCAATGAGCAGTTCTTC. It yields the protein CSVPDSNEQFF.

This clonotype was detected many times. The chain uses TRBV28 and TRBJ2-7; D is undetermined. The CDR3 has 14 residues. The V gene's germline CDR1 is MDHEN and CDR2 SYDVKM. Trimming removed 3 bases from V and 1 base from J, with 10 bases in between. CDR3 loop: CASSFPVLSYEQYF. Here the CDR3 DNA reads TGTGCCAGCAGTTTCCCCGTCCTTTCCTACGAGCAGTACTTC.

At least ten counts were recorded for this clonotype. V and J are TRBV2 and TRBJ1-1; D possibly corresponds to TRBD1 (6 bases). Germline CDR1 reads SNHLY; CDR2 reads FYNNEI. V was pared by 3 bases and J by 1 base, with 9 bases between. This CDR3 has 14 residues. The CDR3 nucleotides read TGTGCCAGCAGTGACTGGGGGCAGAACACTGAAGCTTTCTTT. Residues: CASSDWGQNTEAFF.

This clonotype was detected a few times. The rearrangement joins TRBV6-6 to TRBJ2-7; no reliable D call. The CDR3 length is 16 residues. V shed 0 bases and J shed 2 bases, with 14 bases lying between them. Germline V gene data show CDR1 as MNHNY and CDR2 as SVGAGI (reference sequence). The CDR3 DNA follows: TGTGCCAGCAGTTACTCGAGCTACTCAGATCCCTACGAGCAGTACTTC. Its translation is CASSYSSYSDPYEQYF.

This clonotype came up many times. The rearrangement uses TRBV2 and TRBJ2-7, with 10 bases that match TRBD2. The CDR3 runs to 13 residues. From germline, CDR1 is SNHLY and CDR2 FYNNEI. Trimming removed 11 bases from V and 0 bases from J; junction bases left unmatched: 4. Written as DNA, the CDR3 is TGTGCCGGGAGCGGGAGGGCCTCCTACGAGCAGTACTTC. As protein: CAGSGRASYEQYF.

V is TRBV20-1 and J is TRBJ1-2; the D is unclear. Trimming cost V 2 bases and J 0 bases, with 7 bases left between them. This CDR3 has 13 amino acids. The V gene's germline CDR1 is DFQATT and CDR2 SNEGSKA (reference sequence). CDR3 sequence (DNA): TGCAGTGCTAGATCAACAGCTAACTATGGCTACACCTTC. Encoded protein: CSARSTANYGYTF.

The chain combines TRBV27 with TRBJ1-1; D not resolved. Trimming removed 0 bases at V and 5 bases at J, with 10 bases between. The CDR3 extends over 14 amino acids. Looked up from germline, CDR1 is MNHEY and CDR2 is SMNVEV (reference sequence). The CDR3 region is CASSLSASATEAFF. The DNA for the CDR3 is TGTGCCAGCAGTTTATCGGCATCGGCGACTGAAGCTTTCTTT.

About this clonotype: This may stem from a read error, because a much larger clone lies one nucleotide away. The chain links TRBV7-2 to TRBJ2-3; no definite D call. Deletions cut 8 bases from V and 2 bases from J, with 11 bases between. Per germline, CDR1 SGHTA and CDR2 FQGNSA. This CDR3 has 13 amino acids. CDR3 nucleotides: TGTGCCAGCGGCCTGTACTTCACAGATACGCAGTATTTT. Protein product: CASGLYFTDTQYF.

At least ten counts were recorded for this clonotype. This chain connects TRBV20-1 to TRBJ2-4; D possibly corresponds to TRBD1 (5 bases). The germline V and J ends were trimmed by 1 base and 2 bases, with 9 bases remaining between them. In germline, CDR1 is DFQATT, CDR2 SNEGSKA (reference sequence). This CDR3 region has 14 residues. The CDR3 bases are TGCAGTGCTAGAGCTAGACAGACCAAAAACATTCAGTACTTC. Translating it yields CSARARQTKNIQYF.